A selection of T cell receptor beta chains follows, all from one sample in a study of blood T cell repertoires in COVID-19. Some clones are missing from TCRdb's copy, which holds only in-frame ones; the method was immunoSEQ multiplex PCR. The sample carries more than 85,000 clones, 65% to 80% recorded once. Sequences were obtained from peripheral blood. Receptors originate from a woman aged 70-85 years with acute or convalescent COVID-19. Both conserved end residues are part of each CDR3. D genes are given only for firm matches. Only some rows state a clone size, as once, few, many or a class for expanded clones.

TRBD1,TRBJ2-5,-,16,TRBV10-3,TGTGCCATCAGTGAGCGGGACAGGGCTCGACAAGAGACCCAGTACTTC,CAISERDRARQETQYF
-,TRBJ1-4,-,14,TRBV7-9,TGTGCCAGCAGCTTGGACAGTTCGAATGAAAAACTGTTTTTT,CASSLDSSNEKLFF
TRBD2,TRBJ2-3,once,16,TRBV24-1,TGTGCCACCAGTGATTCCGCGGGGGGGGGCACAGATACGCAGTATTTT,CATSDSAGGGTDTQYF
-,TRBJ1-1,-,16,TRBV18,TGTGCCAGCTCACCACGCGGAGAGGGTGTGAACACTGAAGCTTTCTTT,CASSPRGEGVNTEAFF
-,TRBJ1-1,-,12,TRBV18,TGTGCCAGCTCACCCAACCAGGGAGAAGCTTTCTTT,CASSPNQGEAFF
TRBD1,TRBJ2-7,-,14,TRBV5-1,TGCGCCAGCAGCCCTAATACAGGGGGCCACGAGCAGTACTTC,CASSPNTGGHEQYF
TRBD1,TRBJ1-6,once,14,TRBV2,TGTGCCAGCACCGGACAGGTTTATAATTCACCCCTCCACTTT,CASTGQVYNSPLHF
-,TRBJ2-2,once,14,TRBV11-3,TGTGCCAGCAGCCTGACAGGGAACACCGGGGAGCTGTTTTTT,CASSLTGNTGELFF
-,TRBJ1-5,-,14,TRBV13,TGTGCCAGCAGCTTAGGCAATAGCAATCAGCCCCAGCATTTT,CASSLGNSNQPQHF
TRBD1,TRBJ2-6,-,20,TRBV6-4,TGTGCCAGCTCGGAAGGGACAGGGATGCAGTCTGCCCCTGGGGCCAACGTCCTGACTTTC,CASSEGTGMQSAPGANVLTF
TRBD2,TRBJ2-3,-,13,TRBV19,TGTGCCACGTCGGGGGGAAGTGAGGATACGCAGTATTTT,CATSGGSEDTQYF
-,TRBJ2-2,-,15,TRBV5-1,TGCGCCAGCAGCTTACTAGGGATCTCCACCGGGGAGCTGTTTTTT,CASSLLGISTGELFF
-,TRBJ1-5,-,14,TRBV6-1,TGTGCCAGCAAAGCAGACAGTAGCAATCAGCCCCAGCATTTT,CASKADSSNQPQHF
-,TRBJ2-5,-,15,TRBV5-1,TGCGCCAGCAGCTCTGACGGAGATCGGAGTGAGACCCAGTACTTC,CASSSDGDRSETQYF
TRBD1,TRBJ2-7,many,13,TRBV28,TGTGCCAGCAGTTCCGACAGGGGCTACGAGCAGTACTTC,CASSSDRGYEQYF
-,TRBJ2-6,-,15,TRBV5-4,TGTGCCAGCAGCCCCTCCCCGTCTGGGGCCAACGTCCTGACTTTC,CASSPSPSGANVLTF
-,TRBJ1-1,-,17,TRBV6-6,TGTGCCAGCAGTCCCCCCGGTGGTCAGGGAGGCGACACTGAAGCTTTCTTT,CASSPPGGQGGDTEAFF
-,TRBJ2-7,many,16,TRBV27,TGTGCCAGCAGTTTTTGGGGCGGGGCGAGCTCCTACGAGCAGTACTTC,CASSFWGGASSYEQYF
-,TRBJ1-1,-,14,TRBV5-1,TGCGCCAGCAGCTTGGATAGTCTAATGCAGGGAGCTTTCTTT,CASSLDSLMQGAFF
TRBD1,TRBJ1-3,-,15,TRBV6-6,TGTGCCAGCAGTTACCCGACAGGGACTGGAAACACCATATATTTT,CASSYPTGTGNTIYF
-,TRBJ2-5,-,14,TRBV6-6,TGTGCCAGCAGTTACTCCCAGGTTCAAGAGACCCAGTACTTC,CASSYSQVQETQYF
TRBD2,TRBJ2-1,-,15,TRBV7-9,TGTGCCAGCAGCCCACGGGGGGGGCACGACAATGAGCAGTTCTTC,CASSPRGGHDNEQFF
TRBD2,TRBJ2-2,-,15,TRBV27,TGTGCCAGCACCTCGGGGCGGGGGTTTACCGGGGAGCTGTTTTTT,CASTSGRGFTGELFF
TRBD1,TRBJ1-3,-,14,TRBV29-1,TGCAGCGTCGGCGTAGGGGGCGGCGGGGACACCATATATTTT,CSVGVGGGGDTIYF
TRBD2,TRBJ2-1,-,14,TRBV12-5,TGTGCTAGTGGTACCGGACTAGTCGGCAATGAGCAGTTCTTC,CASGTGLVGNEQFF
TRBD1,TRBJ2-1,-,15,TRBV2,TGTGCCAGCATTATGACAGGGATCTTCGGCTATGAGCAGTTCTTC,CASIMTGIFGYEQFF
-,TRBJ1-2,-,16,TRBV7-2,TGTGCCAGCAGCCCACGGGGGGCAGGGTACTTGGGTGGCTACACCTTC,CASSPRGAGYLGGYTF
TRBD1,TRBJ2-7,once,13,TRBV27,TGTGCCAGCAGCCCGACAGGGGTTGACGAGCAGTACTTC,CASSPTGVDEQYF
-,TRBJ1-2,-,16,TRBV3-1/TRBV3-2,TGTGCCAGCAGCCAGGGAGCCGGGACTGTGGCGCTTGGCTACACCTTC,CASSQGAGTVALGYTF
-,TRBJ2-5,-,14,TRBV5-1,TGCGCCAGCAGCTCCCCGGACAGCCAAGAGACCCAGTACTTC,CASSSPDSQETQYF
TRBD1,TRBJ1-5,few,15,TRBV6-1,TGTGCCAGCAGTGATTTTGGACAGGATAATCAGCCCCAGCATTTT,CASSDFGQDNQPQHF
TRBD1,TRBJ1-2,-,15,TRBV18,TGTGCCAGCTCACCACCGACCACAGGGGTACATGGCTACACCTTC,CASSPPTTGVHGYTF
-,TRBJ1-3,-,13,TRBV5-4,TGTGCCAGCAGCTCTTACTCTGGAAACACCATATATTTT,CASSSYSGNTIYF
-,TRBJ1-1,-,16,TRBV30,TGTGCCTCCGCTCGCTACAGGCAAAGTCTGAACACTGAAGCTTTCTTT,CASARYRQSLNTEAFF
TRBD2,TRBJ2-1,-,13,TRBV20-1,TGCAGTGCTAGTAGCGGGCCGTACAATGAGCAGTTCTTC,CSASSGPYNEQFF
TRBD2,TRBJ2-7,once,15,TRBV6-1,TGTGCCAGCAGTGAGTCCGGGACTAGCGGTAGCGAGCAGTACTTC,CASSESGTSGSEQYF
TRBD1,TRBJ1-4,-,14,TRBV2,TGTGCCAGCAGTCCCATGGGACAGGATGAAAAACTGTTTTTT,CASSPMGQDEKLFF
-,TRBJ1-5,-,13,TRBV12-3/TRBV12-4,TGTGCCAGCAGTTTACAGGGCAATCAGCCCCAGCATTTT,CASSLQGNQPQHF
TRBD1,TRBJ1-2,-,16,TRBV11-2,TGTGCCAGCAGCTTAAGTGGGACAGGGCAATATAGTGGCTACACCTTC,CASSLSGTGQYSGYTF
TRBD1,TRBJ2-4,-,16,TRBV13,TGTGCCAGCAGCTTAGACCCCGTAGACAGGGAAAACATTCAGTACTTC,CASSLDPVDRENIQYF
-,TRBJ1-1,-,14,TRBV18,TGTGCCAGCTCACCACAGGGAGGGGACACTGAAGCTTTCTTT,CASSPQGGDTEAFF
-,TRBJ1-6,-,12,TRBV14,TGTGCCAGCAGCCCCTTAAATTCACCCCTCCACTTT,CASSPLNSPLHF
-,TRBJ2-7,-,14,TRBV30,TGTGCCTGGAGTGTAAGACAGACCTCCTACGAGCAGTACTTC,CAWSVRQTSYEQYF
TRBD1,TRBJ1-2,-,14,TRBV2,TGTGCCAGCAGCTATAGACAGGGAAGCTATGGCTACACCTTC,CASSYRQGSYGYTF
-,TRBJ2-6,-,13,TRBV6-5,TGTGCCACCCAGAACTCTGGGGCCAACGTCCTGACTTTC,CATQNSGANVLTF
-,TRBJ1-3,-,15,TRBV6-2/TRBV6-3,TGTGCCAGCAGTAAAGGTTCTTCAGGTGGAAACACCATATATTTT,CASSKGSSGGNTIYF
TRBD1,TRBJ1-2,-,14,TRBV2,TGTGCCAGCAGGCCGGGACAGGGGGACTATGGCTACACCTTC,CASRPGQGDYGYTF
TRBD2,TRBJ2-7,-,16,TRBV7-8,TGTGCCAGCAGCTTAGTAGGGAGGGGGACTAGATACGAGCAGTACTTC,CASSLVGRGTRYEQYF
-,TRBJ2-3,-,16,TRBV4-1,TGCGCCAGCAGCCAAGGCGTACGCAGGGCCCCAGATACGCAGTATTTT,CASSQGVRRAPDTQYF
TRBD1,TRBJ1-2,-,15,TRBV29-1,TGCAGCGTTGAAGTGACAGGGGGCGATGGCTATGGCTACACCTTC,CSVEVTGGDGYGYTF
-,TRBJ2-4,few,13,TRBV28,TGTGCCAGCAGTCGTGGAGATGGGAACATTCAGTACTTC,CASSRGDGNIQYF
-,TRBJ1-2,once,13,TRBV28,TGTGCCAGCAGTTTGGCGGTTAGCGATGGCTACACCTTC,CASSLAVSDGYTF